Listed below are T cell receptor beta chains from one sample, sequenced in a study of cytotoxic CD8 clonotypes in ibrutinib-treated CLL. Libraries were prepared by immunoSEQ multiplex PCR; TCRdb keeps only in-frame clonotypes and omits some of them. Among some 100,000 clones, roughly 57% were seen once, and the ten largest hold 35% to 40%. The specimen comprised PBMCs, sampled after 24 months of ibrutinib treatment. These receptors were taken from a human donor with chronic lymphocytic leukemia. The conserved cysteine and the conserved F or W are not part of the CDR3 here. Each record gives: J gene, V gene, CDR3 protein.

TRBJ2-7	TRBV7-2	ASTLPPTDYEQY
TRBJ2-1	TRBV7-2	ASSLSGTGVNEQF
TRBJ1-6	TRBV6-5	ASSYRGADNSPLH
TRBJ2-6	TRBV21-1	ASSNRLLVYMGDSGANVLT
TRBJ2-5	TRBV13	ASSHNLGTQY
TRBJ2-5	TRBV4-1	ASSASQGIQETQY
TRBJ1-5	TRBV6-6	ASSLKTGRGQPQH
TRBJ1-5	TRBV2	ASNLSDQPQH
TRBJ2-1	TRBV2	ASSERGQGAYNEQF
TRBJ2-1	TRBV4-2	ASSPGTSGANNEQF
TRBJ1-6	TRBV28	ASSRGDRSYNSPLH
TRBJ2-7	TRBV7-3	ASSPRAESTYEQY
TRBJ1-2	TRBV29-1	SVYRHFNYGYT
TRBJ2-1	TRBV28	ASSNQGAHEQF
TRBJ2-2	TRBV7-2	ASSWTSANTGELF
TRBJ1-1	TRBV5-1	ASSWSGGTEAF
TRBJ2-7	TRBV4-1	ASSQATKSYEQY
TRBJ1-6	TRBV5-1	ASSQDPSGSPLH
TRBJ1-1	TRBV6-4	ASGGMAGPNTEAF
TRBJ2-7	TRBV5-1	ASSPQLGSYSYEQY
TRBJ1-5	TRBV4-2	ASSQDLWSPQH
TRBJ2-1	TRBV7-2	ASSYGQNEQF
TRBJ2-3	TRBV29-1	SGQSSSGGTDTQY
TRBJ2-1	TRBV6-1	ASSERTAGTYNEQF
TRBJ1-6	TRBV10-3	AIGTKTANSPLH
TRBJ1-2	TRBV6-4	ASSDYRGGYT
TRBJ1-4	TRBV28	ASSLHDRATNEKLF
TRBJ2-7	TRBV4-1	ASSQDRSGGSYEQY
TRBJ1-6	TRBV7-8	ASSLEWGTLH